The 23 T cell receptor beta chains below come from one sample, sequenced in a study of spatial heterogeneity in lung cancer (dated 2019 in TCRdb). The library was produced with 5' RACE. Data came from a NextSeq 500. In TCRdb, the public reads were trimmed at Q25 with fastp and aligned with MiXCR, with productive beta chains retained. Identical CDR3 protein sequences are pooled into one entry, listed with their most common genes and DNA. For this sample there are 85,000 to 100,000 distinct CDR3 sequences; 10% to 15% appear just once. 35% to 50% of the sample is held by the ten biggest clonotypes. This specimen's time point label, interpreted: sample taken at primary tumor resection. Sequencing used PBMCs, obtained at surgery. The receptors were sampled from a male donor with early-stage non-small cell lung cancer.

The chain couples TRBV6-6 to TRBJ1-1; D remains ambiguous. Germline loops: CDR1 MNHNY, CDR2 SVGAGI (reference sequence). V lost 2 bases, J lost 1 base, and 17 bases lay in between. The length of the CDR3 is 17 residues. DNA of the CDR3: TGTGCCAGCAGTTACCCTCAAGGTCATCTAGGGAACACTGAAGCTTTCTTT. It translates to CASSYPQGHLGNTEAFF.

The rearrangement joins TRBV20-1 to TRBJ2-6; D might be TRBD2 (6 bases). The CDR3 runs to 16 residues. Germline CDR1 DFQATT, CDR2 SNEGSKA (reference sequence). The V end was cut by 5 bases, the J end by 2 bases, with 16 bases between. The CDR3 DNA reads TGCAGTGCTGGAAAGGCGGGGCTTGCTGGGGCCAACGTCCTGACTTTC. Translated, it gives CSAGKAGLAGANVLTF.

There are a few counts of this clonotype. The CDR3 is CASSGRDFSDTQYF. In nucleotides, the CDR3 is TGTGCCAGCAGCGGGCGGGATTTTTCAGATACGCAGTATTTT. This chain uses TRBV12-3 or TRBV12-4 with TRBJ2-3, with D perhaps TRBD2 (6 bases). The CDR3 has 14 amino acids. V was clipped by 6 bases and J by 4 bases, with 14 bases between them.

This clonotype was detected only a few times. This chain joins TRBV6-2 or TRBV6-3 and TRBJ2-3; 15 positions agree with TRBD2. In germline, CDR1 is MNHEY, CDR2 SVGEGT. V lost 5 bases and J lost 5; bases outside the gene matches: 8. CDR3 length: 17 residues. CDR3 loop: CASSQDGLAGGRDTQYF. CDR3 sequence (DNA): TGTGCCAGCAGTCAAGACGGACTAGCGGGAGGGAGAGATACGCAGTATTTT.

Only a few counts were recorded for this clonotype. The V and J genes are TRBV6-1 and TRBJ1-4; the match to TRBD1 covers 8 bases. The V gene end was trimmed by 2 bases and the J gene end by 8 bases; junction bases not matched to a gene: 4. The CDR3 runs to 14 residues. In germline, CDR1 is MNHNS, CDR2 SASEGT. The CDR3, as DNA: TGTGCCAGCAGTGAAACAGGGGGAAAAGAAAAACTGTTTTTT. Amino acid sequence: CASSETGGKEKLFF.

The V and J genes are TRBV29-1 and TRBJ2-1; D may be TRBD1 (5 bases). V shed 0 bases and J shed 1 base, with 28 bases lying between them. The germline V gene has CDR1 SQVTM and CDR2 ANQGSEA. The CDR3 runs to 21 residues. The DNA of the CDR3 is TGCAGCGTTGAAGAACCGCTACAGGAAATTAAGGGCTTTTGGTCCTACAATGAGCAGTTCTTC. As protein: CSVEEPLQEIKGFWSYNEQFF.

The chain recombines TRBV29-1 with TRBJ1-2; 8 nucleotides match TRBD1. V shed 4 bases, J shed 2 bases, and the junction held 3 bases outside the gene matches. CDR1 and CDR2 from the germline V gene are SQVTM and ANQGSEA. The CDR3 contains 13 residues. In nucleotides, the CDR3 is TGCAGCGTTGTTCAGGGGGCGAACTATGGCTACACCTTC. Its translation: CSVVQGANYGYTF.

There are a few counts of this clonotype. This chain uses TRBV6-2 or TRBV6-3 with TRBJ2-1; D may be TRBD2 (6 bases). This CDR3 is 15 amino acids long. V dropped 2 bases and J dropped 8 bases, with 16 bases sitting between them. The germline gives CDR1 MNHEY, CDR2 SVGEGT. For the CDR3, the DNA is TGTGCCAGCAGTTACCGGGACTCCCTCTTAGATGAGCAGTTCTTC. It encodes CASSYRDSLLDEQFF.

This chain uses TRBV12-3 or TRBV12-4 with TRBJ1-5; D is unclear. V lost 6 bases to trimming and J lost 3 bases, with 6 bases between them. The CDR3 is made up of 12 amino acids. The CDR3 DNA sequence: TGTGCCAGCAGACGGCCCAATCAGCCCCAGCATTTT. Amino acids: CASRRPNQPQHF.

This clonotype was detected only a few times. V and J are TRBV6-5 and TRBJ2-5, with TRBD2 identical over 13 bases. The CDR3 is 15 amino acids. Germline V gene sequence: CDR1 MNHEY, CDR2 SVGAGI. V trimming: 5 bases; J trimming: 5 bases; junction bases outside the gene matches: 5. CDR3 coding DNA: TGTGCCAGCAGTGGAAGGACTAGCGGGAGTGAGACCCAGTACTTC. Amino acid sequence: CASSGRTSGSETQYF.

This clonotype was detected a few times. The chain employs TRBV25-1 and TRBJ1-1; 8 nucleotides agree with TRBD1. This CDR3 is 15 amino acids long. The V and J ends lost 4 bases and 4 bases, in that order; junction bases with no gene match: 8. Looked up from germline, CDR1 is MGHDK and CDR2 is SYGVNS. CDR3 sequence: CASSGQGFVSTEAFF. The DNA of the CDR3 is TGTGCCAGCAGTGGACAGGGGTTCGTGAGCACTGAAGCTTTCTTT.

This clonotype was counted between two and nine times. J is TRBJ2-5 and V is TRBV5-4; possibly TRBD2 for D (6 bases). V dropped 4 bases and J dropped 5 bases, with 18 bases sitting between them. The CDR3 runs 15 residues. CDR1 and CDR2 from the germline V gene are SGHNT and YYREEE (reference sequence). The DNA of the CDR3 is TGTGCCAGCAGCGTGGGGCGGGGATTGATGGAGACCCAGTACTTC. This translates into CASSVGRGLMETQYF. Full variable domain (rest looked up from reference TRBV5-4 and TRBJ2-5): ETGVTQSPTHLIKTRGQQVTLRCSSQSGHNTVSWYQQALGQGPQFIFQYYREEENGRGNFPPRFSGLQFPNYSSELNVNALELDDSALYLCASSVGRGLMETQYFGPGTRLLVL.

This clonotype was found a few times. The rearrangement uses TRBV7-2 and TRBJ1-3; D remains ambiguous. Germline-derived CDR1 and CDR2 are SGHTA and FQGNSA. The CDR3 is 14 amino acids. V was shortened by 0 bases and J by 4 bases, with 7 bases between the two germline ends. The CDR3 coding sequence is TGTGCCAGCAGCTTAGCACCGGTCGGAAACACCATATATTTT. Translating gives CASSLAPVGNTIYF. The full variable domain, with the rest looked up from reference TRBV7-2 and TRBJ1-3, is GAGVSQSPSNKVTEKGKDVELRCDPISGHTALYWYRQSLGQGLEFLIYFQGNSAPDKSGLPSDRFSAERTGGSVSTLTIQRTQQEDSAVYLCASSLAPVGNTIYFGEGSWLTVV.

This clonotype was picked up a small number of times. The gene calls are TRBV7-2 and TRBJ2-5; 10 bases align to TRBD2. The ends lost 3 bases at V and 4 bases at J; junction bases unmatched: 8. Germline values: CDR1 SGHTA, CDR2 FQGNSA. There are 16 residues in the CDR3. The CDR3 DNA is TGTGCCAGCAGCTTCCAGCTAGCGGGGGCGGGAGAGACCCAGTACTTC. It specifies CASSFQLAGAGETQYF.

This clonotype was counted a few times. The CDR3 is CASSLQGSGANVLTF. The CDR3 DNA sequence: TGTGCCAGCAGCTTACAGGGATCTGGGGCCAACGTCCTGACTTTC. V and J are TRBV5-4 and TRBJ2-6; possible D gene TRBD1, 6 bases. CDR1 is SGHNT and CDR2 is YYREEE in the germline V gene (reference sequence). The CDR3 is 15 residues long. V was trimmed by 2 bases and J by 1 base, leaving 7 bases between them.

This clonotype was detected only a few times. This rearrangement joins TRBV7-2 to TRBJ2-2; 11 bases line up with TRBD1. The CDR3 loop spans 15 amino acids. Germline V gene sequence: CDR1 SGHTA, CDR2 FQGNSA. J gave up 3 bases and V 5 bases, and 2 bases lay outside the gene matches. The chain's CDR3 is CASSGQGADTGELFF. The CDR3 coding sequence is TGTGCCAGCAGCGGACAGGGGGCAGACACCGGGGAGCTGTTTTTT.

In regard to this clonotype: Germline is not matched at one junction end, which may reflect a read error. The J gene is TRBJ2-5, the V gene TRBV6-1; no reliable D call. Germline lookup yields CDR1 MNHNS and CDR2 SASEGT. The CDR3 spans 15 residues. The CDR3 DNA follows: TGTGCCAGCAGAATGAAGCTAGTTATCCAAGAGACTCAGTACTTC. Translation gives CASRMKLVIQETQYF.

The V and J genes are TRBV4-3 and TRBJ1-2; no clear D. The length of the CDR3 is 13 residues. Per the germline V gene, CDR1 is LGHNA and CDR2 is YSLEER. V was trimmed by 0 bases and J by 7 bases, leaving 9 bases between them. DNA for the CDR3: TGCGCCAGCAGCCAAGAGCCCTGGTTTGGCTACACCTTC. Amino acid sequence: CASSQEPWFGYTF.

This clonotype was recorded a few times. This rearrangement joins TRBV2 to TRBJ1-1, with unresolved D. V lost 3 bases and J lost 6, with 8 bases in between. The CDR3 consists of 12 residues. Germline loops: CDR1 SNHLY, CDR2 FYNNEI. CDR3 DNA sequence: TGTGCCAGCAGTGAGCTTTCTTCTGAAGCTTTCTTT. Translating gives CASSELSSEAFF.

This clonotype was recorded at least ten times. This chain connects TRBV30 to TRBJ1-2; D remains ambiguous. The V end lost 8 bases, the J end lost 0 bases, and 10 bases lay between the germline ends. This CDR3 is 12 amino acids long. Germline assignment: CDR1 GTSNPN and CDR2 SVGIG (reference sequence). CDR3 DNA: TGTGCCGAGGCCCGAGCTAACTATGGCTACACCTTC. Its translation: CAEARANYGYTF.

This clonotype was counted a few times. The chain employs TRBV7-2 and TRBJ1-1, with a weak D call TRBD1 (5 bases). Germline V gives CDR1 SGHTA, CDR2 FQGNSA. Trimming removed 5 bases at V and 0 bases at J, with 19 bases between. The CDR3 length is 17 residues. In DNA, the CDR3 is TGTGCCAGCAGCCCTAGAGGGTTCGACAGTCTGAACACTGAAGCTTTCTTT. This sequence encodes CASSPRGFDSLNTEAFF.

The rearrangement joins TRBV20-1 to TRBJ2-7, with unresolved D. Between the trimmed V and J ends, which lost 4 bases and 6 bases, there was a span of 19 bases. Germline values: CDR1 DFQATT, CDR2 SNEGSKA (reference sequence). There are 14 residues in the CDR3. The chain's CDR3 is CSAKDPVGVCEQYF. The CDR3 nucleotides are TGCAGTGCTAAAGACCCCGTTGGGGTTTGCGAGCAGTACTTC.

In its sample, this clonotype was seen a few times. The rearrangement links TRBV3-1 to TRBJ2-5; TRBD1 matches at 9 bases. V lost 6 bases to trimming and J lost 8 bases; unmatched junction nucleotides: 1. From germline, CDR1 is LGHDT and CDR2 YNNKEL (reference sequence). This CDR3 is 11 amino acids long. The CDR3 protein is CASRDRGTQYF. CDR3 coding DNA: TGTGCCAGCAGGGACAGGGGAACCCAGTACTTC.